These 26 T cell receptor beta chains were all obtained from the same sample, sequenced in a study of chemoradiotherapy in HPV16-positive cancers. TCRdb keeps only in-frame clones here, not all; method: immunoSEQ multiplex PCR. The sample lists tens of thousands of clones; roughly 90% were seen once. The sequenced sample was blood, obtained from a patient who underwent chemoradiotherapy. The receptors originated from a human donor with HPV-associated anogenital cancer.

Here the CDR3 DNA reads TGTGCCAGCAGTTTAGGATCCAGGGAAAACTTGTCTGGAAACACCATATATTTT. Translating gives CASSLGSRENLSGNTIYF. The chain combines TRBV28 with TRBJ1-3, with D perhaps TRBD1 (5 bases). The V and J ends lost 2 bases and 1 base respectively, with 18 bases between them. This CDR3 region has 18 residues. Germline CDR1 MDHEN, CDR2 SYDVKM.

This chain connects TRBV5-4 to TRBJ2-3; 7 bases agree with TRBD2. J gave up 3 bases and V 2 bases, and 9 bases lay outside the gene matches. Looked up from germline, CDR1 is SGHNT and CDR2 is YYREEE (reference sequence). The CDR3 has 16 amino acids. The CDR3, as DNA: TGTGCCAGCAGCTTCCCCTTGGGGGAGGGGACAGATACGCAGTATTTT. This codes for CASSFPLGEGTDTQYF. Looking up the rest from reference TRBV5-4 and TRBJ2-3 gives the full variable domain: ETGVTQSPTHLIKTRGQQVTLRCSSQSGHNTVSWYQQALGQGPQFIFQYYREEENGRGNFPPRFSGLQFPNYSSELNVNALELDDSALYLCASSFPLGEGTDTQYFGPGTRLTVL.

This clone was detected once. The chain is built from TRBV6-6 and TRBJ1-2, with TRBD1 as a possible D gene (5 bases). Per germline, CDR1 MNHNY and CDR2 SVGAGI (reference sequence). Trimming took off 5 bases at V and 2 bases at J, with 9 bases between the two ends. This CDR3 contains 13 residues. CDR3 amino acids: CASSLRDNYGYTF. In DNA, the CDR3 is TGTGCCAGCAGTCTCAGGGACAACTATGGCTACACCTTC.

The CDR3 protein is CATSRENRGSSTTTF. In DNA, the CDR3 is TGTGCCACCAGCAGAGAAAACAGGGGCTCCTCAACAACCACCTTC. The genes are TRBV15 and TRBJ1-2, with 7 bases lining up with TRBD1. The CDR3 extends over 15 amino acids. The trim removed 0 bases at V and 13 bases at J, leaving 14 bases unmatched. Germline-derived CDR1 and CDR2 are LNHNV and YYDKDF (reference sequence).

V usage is TRBV19 and J usage is TRBJ2-5; 9 bases map to TRBD1. Germline V gives CDR1 LNHDA, CDR2 SQIVND (reference sequence). The length of the CDR3 is 16 residues. V was clipped by 4 bases and J by 2 bases; unmatched bases: 8. The CDR3 is CASSRGQGSFQETQYF. In DNA, the CDR3 is TGTGCCAGTAGTAGGGGACAGGGCTCGTTTCAAGAGACCCAGTACTTC.

The rearrangement joins TRBV14 to TRBJ1-1; possibly TRBD1 for D (6 bases). Trimming pared 4 bases from V and 0 bases from J, leaving 9 bases between. The V gene's germline CDR1 is SGHDN and CDR2 FVKESK. This CDR3 has 14 amino acids. CDR3 DNA: TGTGCCAGCAGCCGTACAGGGTTGAACACTGAAGCTTTCTTT. It specifies CASSRTGLNTEAFF.

In this sample, this clone turned up once. The chain carries TRBV7-6 and TRBJ2-5; 8 nucleotides line up with TRBD1. With V trimmed by 5 bases and J by 5 bases, 10 bases remained unmatched. The V gene's germline CDR1 is SGHVS and CDR2 FNYEAQ. This CDR3 contains 15 residues. The CDR3: CASSPYGTGGETQYF. The DNA for the CDR3 is TGTGCCAGCAGCCCATACGGGACAGGCGGCGAGACCCAGTACTTC.

The chain employs TRBV28 and TRBJ2-1; 8 nucleotides line up with TRBD2. Germline-derived CDR1 and CDR2 are MDHEN and SYDVKM. The V and J ends lost 7 bases and 2 bases, in that order; junction bases with no gene match: 7. CDR3 size: 15 residues. CDR3 in DNA: TGTGCCAGCATGTCAGCGGGAGAAACCTACAATGAGCAGTTCTTC. Amino acid sequence: CASMSAGETYNEQFF.

Here the CDR3 reads CASSLLLVNNSPLHF. The CDR3 coding sequence is TGTGCCAGCAGTTTACTTTTGGTGAATAATTCACCCCTCCACTTT. The chain links TRBV28 to TRBJ1-6; D unresolved. V lost 2 bases and J lost 5, with 10 bases in between. Germline CDR1 is MDHEN and CDR2 is SYDVKM. The CDR3 has 15 residues.

The V gene is TRBV5-6, the J gene TRBJ2-7; D is ambiguous. The V end lost 1 base, the J end lost 3 bases, and 8 bases lay between the germline ends. The CDR3 totals 13 residues. Germline V lookup: CDR1 SGHDT, CDR2 YYEEEE. The CDR3 DNA reads TGTGCCAGCAGCTTGCCGGGCCACTACGAGCAGTACTTC. This translates into CASSLPGHYEQYF.

The J gene is TRBJ1-1, the V gene TRBV6-6, with D tentatively TRBD1 (6 bases). Germline V gene sequence: CDR1 MNHNY, CDR2 SVGAGI (reference sequence). The ends were cut back, 7 bases at V and 0 bases at J, with 12 bases in the middle. CDR3 size: 14 residues. Here the CDR3 DNA reads TGTGCCAGCAAAAGACAGGAAATGAACACTGAAGCTTTCTTT. Translating gives CASKRQEMNTEAFF.

The chain couples TRBV11-2 to TRBJ1-1, with D unclear. The CDR3 has 17 residues. Trimming removed 2 bases at V and 0 bases at J, with 16 bases between. Germline V CDR1 and CDR2: SGHAT, FQNNGV. The CDR3 spells CASSLWFSNGLNTEAFF. The CDR3 DNA reads as TGTGCCAGCAGCTTATGGTTCAGTAACGGTTTGAACACTGAAGCTTTCTTT.

This chain connects TRBV7-8 to TRBJ2-7, with a possible D match to TRBD2 (5 bases). The CDR3 consists of 13 residues. CDR1 is SGHVS, CDR2 FQNEAQ, per germline. V lost 3 bases and J 3 bases, leaving 9 bases between the germline ends. Written as DNA, the CDR3 is TGTGCCAGCAGCTTTGACCGGGACTACGAGCAGTACTTC. Its translation: CASSFDRDYEQYF.

The V and J genes are TRBV27 and TRBJ2-1; a weak D match, TRBD2 (6 bases). Between the trimmed V and J ends, which lost 5 bases and 3 bases, there was a span of 17 bases. The CDR3 has 16 amino acids. Per the germline V gene, CDR1 is MNHEY and CDR2 is SMNVEV (reference sequence). The CDR3 DNA is TGTGCCAGCAGTCCCCGCGGCGGGGACTTCTACAATGAGCAGTTCTTC. Its translation: CASSPRGGDFYNEQFF.

The rearrangement links TRBV9 to TRBJ2-3, with no clear D. The germline V gene has CDR1 SGDLS and CDR2 YYNGEE. Trimming shortened V by 0 bases and J by 0 bases, and 11 bases separated the two germline ends. This CDR3 has 16 residues. In DNA, the CDR3 is TGTGCCAGCAGCGTAGGATCAGCGACAAGCACAGATACGCAGTATTTT. As protein: CASSVGSATSTDTQYF.

The chain uses TRBV18 and TRBJ2-3; maybe TRBD2 (7 bases). The germline gives CDR1 KGHSH, CDR2 LQKENI. V lost 0 bases to trimming and J lost 2 bases, with 12 bases between them. The CDR3 length is 16 residues. The CDR3 coding sequence is TGTGCCAGCTCACCACCCGGGGGGCACCACACAGATACGCAGTATTTT. Residues: CASSPPGGHHTDTQYF.

This clone was seen only once. The rearrangement joins TRBV30 to TRBJ1-1; possibly TRBD1 for D (5 bases). This CDR3 comprises 13 residues. Trimming cost V 3 bases and J 10 bases, with 18 bases left between them. Per the germline V gene, CDR1 is GTSNPN and CDR2 is SVGIG (reference sequence). The CDR3 loop is CAWRAGPGGGAFF. As DNA, the CDR3 is TGTGCCTGGAGGGCAGGGCCAGGCGGGGGAGCTTTCTTT.

The rearrangement uses TRBV7-3 and TRBJ2-3; 7 bases match TRBD2. V was clipped by 3 bases and J by 1 base; unmatched bases: 10. The germline gives CDR1 SGHTA, CDR2 FQGTGA. This CDR3 has 17 amino acids. This chain's CDR3 is CASSLYPGTSGTDTQYF. The CDR3, as DNA: TGTGCCAGCAGCTTGTACCCCGGAACTAGCGGCACAGATACGCAGTATTTT.

V gene TRBV7-9 combines with J gene TRBJ1-1; D is ambiguous. The CDR3 contains 13 residues. Per the germline V gene, CDR1 is SEHNR and CDR2 is FQNEAQ (reference sequence). The V gene lost 7 bases and the J gene lost 1 base, with 10 bases spanning the gap. Here the CDR3 DNA reads TGTGCCAGCAACGACGGAGGGAACACTGAAGCTTTCTTT. Translating it yields CASNDGGNTEAFF.

The rearrangement links TRBV10-3 to TRBJ2-2; 8 nucleotides match TRBD1. Per germline, CDR1 ENHRY and CDR2 SYGVKD. V gave up 8 bases and J gave up 3 bases; unmatched junction bases: 5. CDR3 length equals 14 residues. DNA for the CDR3: TGTGCCATCGCGCAACAGGGGGACACCGGGGAGCTGTTTTTT. Translating it yields CAIAQQGDTGELFF.

The chain recombines TRBV7-9 with TRBJ2-1; D gene unclear. Looked up from germline, CDR1 is SEHNR and CDR2 is FQNEAQ (reference sequence). V was pared by 0 bases and J by 2 bases, with 8 bases between. This CDR3 has 15 residues. The DNA for the CDR3 is TGTGCCAGCAGCTTAGCCTCAGGAGCCTACAATGAGCAGTTCTTC. Residues: CASSLASGAYNEQFF.

The rearrangement links TRBV6-4 to TRBJ1-3; 7 nucleotides line up with TRBD1. V shed 3 bases and J 4 bases; nucleotides not matched to a gene: 9. CDR1 and CDR2 from the germline V gene are MRHNA and SNTAGT. The CDR3 covers 16 residues. DNA for the CDR3: TGTGCCAGCAGTGAACAACAGGGGATAGGAGGAAACACCATATATTTT. Translated: CASSEQQGIGGNTIYF.

This rearrangement joins TRBV18 to TRBJ2-2, with unresolved D. The V gene's germline CDR1 is KGHSH and CDR2 LQKENI. There are 15 residues in the CDR3. V lost 2 bases, J lost 1 base, and 8 bases lay in between. CDR3 protein: CASSPSTENTGELFF. The CDR3 DNA reads as TGTGCCAGCTCACCAAGCACGGAGAACACCGGGGAGCTGTTTTTT.

The chain combines TRBV27 with TRBJ2-7, with 10 bases identical to TRBD1. V lost 4 bases and J lost 5; bases outside the gene matches: 8. The CDR3 covers 15 residues. Per the germline V gene, CDR1 is MNHEY and CDR2 is SMNVEV (reference sequence). The CDR3 loop is CASSSPGQGRNEQYF. The CDR3 nucleotides are TGTGCCAGCAGTTCACCGGGACAGGGGAGGAACGAGCAGTACTTC.

This rearrangement joins TRBV19 to TRBJ1-2; tentative D call: TRBD1 (6 bases). V lost 5 bases and J 0 bases, leaving 10 bases between the germline ends. This CDR3 region has 14 residues. Germline V CDR1 and CDR2: LNHDA, SQIVND (reference sequence). The CDR3 coding sequence is TGTGCCAGTAGTTTCGACAGGACTAACTATGGCTACACCTTC. Its protein product is CASSFDRTNYGYTF.

This chain links TRBV6-1 with TRBJ1-6; tentatively, D is TRBD1 (6 bases). The CDR3 totals 16 residues. The germline gives CDR1 MNHNS, CDR2 SASEGT. Trimming removed 2 bases from V and 6 bases from J, with 14 bases in between. For the CDR3, the DNA is TGTGCCAGCAGTGAACTGCCGGGGGCTGCTAATTCACCCCTCCACTTT. Encoded protein: CASSELPGAANSPLHF.